The 25 T cell receptor beta chains in this list originate from one sample, sequenced in a study of spatial heterogeneity in lung cancer. Overall study findings and caveats: In tumors, expanded intratumoral alpha and beta TCR counts tracked mutation counts.

Antigens for these TCRs are unknown. Time point: sample taken at primary tumor resection. MiXCR, run by TCRdb on the 5' RACE reads, gives a single entry per CDR3 protein. This table holds about 4,400 distinct CDR3 sequences, 8% to 9.5% found once. The sequences come from lung tumor tissue, collected at surgery. All receptors come from a male donor with early-stage non-small cell lung cancer.

This clonotype appeared many times. V is TRBV5-1 and J is TRBJ1-1; tentatively, D is TRBD1 (6 bases). Germline-derived CDR1 and CDR2 are SGHRS and YFSETQ. The CDR3 sequence is 14 residues long. Trimming removed 2 bases at V and 1 base at J, with 9 bases between. CDR3 in DNA: TGCGCCAGCAGCTTATTGACAGGGAACACTGAAGCTTTCTTT. Translated: CASSLLTGNTEAFF.

This clonotype was seen at least ten times. The chain uses TRBV6-2 or TRBV6-3 and TRBJ2-2; the match to TRBD2 covers 11 bases. This CDR3 has 14 residues. Trimming at V came to 7 bases and at J to 5 bases, leaving 3 bases not matched to a gene. Germline CDR1 MNHEY, CDR2 SVGEGT. The CDR3 is CASTLAGGTGELFF. The CDR3, as DNA: TGTGCCAGCACCCTAGCGGGAGGAACCGGGGAGCTGTTTTTT.

This clonotype was seen ten or more times. J is TRBJ2-5 and V is TRBV15; TRBD1 or TRBD2 may be the D gene (5 bases each). The germline V gene encodes CDR1 LNHNV and CDR2 YYDKDF (reference sequence). This CDR3 spans 14 amino acids. The V end was cut by 3 bases, the J end by 2 bases, with 10 bases between. DNA of the CDR3: TGTGCCACCAGCAGCCGGGACGGACAAGAGACCCAGTACTTC. Encoded protein: CATSSRDGQETQYF.

There are many counts of this clonotype. The chain carries TRBV5-1 and TRBJ2-3; the match to TRBD1 covers 10 bases. The germline V gene encodes CDR1 SGHRS and CDR2 YFSETQ. The CDR3 consists of 15 residues. Trimming at V came to 4 bases and at J to 1 base, leaving 3 bases not matched to a gene. The CDR3 region is CASSTGTGGTDTQYF. The CDR3 coding sequence is TGCGCCAGCAGCACCGGGACAGGGGGCACAGATACGCAGTATTTT.

This clonotype was recorded many times. The chain recombines TRBV2 with TRBJ1-1; D is unclear. The ends were cut back, 2 bases at V and 1 base at J, with 8 bases in the middle. The CDR3 is 14 residues long. Germline V gene sequence: CDR1 SNHLY, CDR2 FYNNEI. The CDR3 nucleotides read TGTGCCAGCAGTGAAAGTGGATGGAACACTGAAGCTTTCTTT. Its protein product is CASSESGWNTEAFF.

Ten or more counts support this clonotype. The chain recombines TRBV10-3 with TRBJ2-2; tentatively, D is TRBD1 (6 bases). This CDR3 comprises 14 residues. Germline CDR1 is ENHRY and CDR2 is SYGVKD. Deletions cut 3 bases from V and 3 bases from J, with 8 bases between. The CDR3 loop is CAISDGGDTGELFF. The CDR3 DNA reads TGTGCCATCAGTGATGGGGGCGACACCGGGGAGCTGTTTTTT.

This sequence joins TRBV19 and TRBJ2-2; no clear D. The CDR3 sequence is 15 residues long. Trimming removed 7 bases from V and 7 bases from J, with 19 bases in between. Per germline, CDR1 LNHDA and CDR2 SQIVND (reference sequence). CDR3 nucleotides: TGTGCCAGTACCCCCCCTCTCCCTTATAGCGGGGAGCTGTTTTTT. Residues: CASTPPLPYSGELFF.

This clonotype was recorded many times. The genes are TRBV10-2 and TRBJ2-1, with D possibly TRBD1 on 6 matching bases. This CDR3 is 16 amino acids long. Germline CDR1 WSHSY, CDR2 SAAADI. V gave up 2 bases and J gave up 3 bases, with 14 bases separating them. The CDR3 region is CASSEARGRGYNEQFF. Written as DNA, the CDR3 is TGCGCCAGCAGTGAGGCCAGGGGTCGAGGCTACAATGAGCAGTTCTTC.

In its sample, this clonotype ranks as medium-sized (0.01 to 0.1%). The gene calls are TRBV7-6 and TRBJ2-5; TRBD2 matches 7 bases. The CDR3 is 14 amino acids. Germline V gives CDR1 SGHVS, CDR2 FNYEAQ. After removal of 5 bases from V and 5 bases from J, the junction contained 8 bases not matched to a gene. The CDR3 protein is CASSPRGRVETQYF. Written as DNA, the CDR3 is TGTGCCAGCAGCCCCCGTGGGAGGGTTGAGACCCAGTACTTC. The entire variable domain, with the rest obtained from reference TRBV7-6 and TRBJ2-5, is as follows: GAGVSQSPRYKVTKRGQDVALRCDPISGHVSLYWYRQALGQGPEFLTYFNYEAQQDKSGLPNDRFSAERPEGSISTLTIQRTEQRDSAMYRCASSPRGRVETQYFGPGTRLLVL.

This clonotype has at least ten counts. The rearrangement uses TRBV27 and TRBJ2-5; D gene unclear. The CDR3 is 14 amino acids. Trimming took 0 bases from V and 1 from J, leaving 6 bases between them. Germline lookup yields CDR1 MNHEY and CDR2 SMNVEV (reference sequence). The CDR3 spells CASSLSYSQETQYF. The CDR3 region has the DNA TGTGCCAGCAGTTTATCATACAGCCAAGAGACCCAGTACTTC.

This clonotype is medium-sized. V usage is TRBV7-9 and J usage is TRBJ2-7; TRBD2 matches at 7 bases. The CDR3 consists of 14 residues. Trimming removed 3 bases from V and 3 bases from J; junction bases left unmatched: 5. The germline V gene encodes CDR1 SEHNR and CDR2 FQNEAQ (reference sequence). The CDR3 sequence is CASSLAGVFYEQYF. CDR3 nucleotides: TGTGCCAGCAGCTTGGCGGGAGTTTTCTACGAGCAGTACTTC.

This clonotype was recorded many times. At one end the junction does not follow the germline gene, possibly because of a read error. The chain uses TRBV7-9 and TRBJ2-3; D gene uncertain. From germline, CDR1 is SEHNR and CDR2 FQNEAQ (reference sequence). CDR3 length: 14 amino acids. The CDR3 here is CASTLGYGTDTQYF. CDR3 DNA: TGTGCCAGCACCTTAGGGTACGGCACAGATACGCAGTATTTT.

This clonotype was observed many times. This sequence joins TRBV28 and TRBJ2-1, with 8 bases aligning to TRBD2. With 2 bases clipped from V and 2 bases from J, the junction kept 2 bases outside the gene matches. The CDR3 sequence is 15 residues long. Germline V gene sequence: CDR1 MDHEN, CDR2 SYDVKM. The CDR3 DNA follows: TGTGCCAGCAGTTTAGAAGCGGGGGCCTACAATGAGCAGTTCTTC. This encodes CASSLEAGAYNEQFF.

This clonotype was detected ten times or more. This chain links TRBV12-5 with TRBJ2-3; D unclear. The CDR3 extends over 15 amino acids. In germline, CDR1 is LGHNT, CDR2 FRNRAP. V was clipped by 1 base and J by 5 bases, with 13 bases between them. The chain's CDR3 is CASGLGLGGEDTQYF. The CDR3 nucleotides read TGTGCTAGTGGTTTGGGTCTGGGCGGAGAAGATACGCAGTATTTT.

The sample holds many counts of this clonotype. The chain employs TRBV28 and TRBJ2-5, with 8 bases matching TRBD1. CDR3 size: 15 residues. V dropped 10 bases and J dropped 1; count of bases not matched to a gene: 11. CDR1 is MDHEN and CDR2 is SYDVKM in the germline V gene. The CDR3 spells CATAGTGGAQETQYF. DNA of the CDR3: TGTGCCACCGCTGGGACAGGAGGAGCCCAAGAGACCCAGTACTTC.

This clonotype was seen ten or more times. V is TRBV5-1 and J is TRBJ1-1, with unresolved D. The germline V gene has CDR1 SGHRS and CDR2 YFSETQ. Trimming stripped 4 bases from V and 1 base from J, with 14 bases between. The CDR3 consists of 15 residues. The CDR3 DNA reads TGCGCCAGCAGCCTATTTCCTTGGGGGAACACTGAAGCTTTCTTT. Translating it yields CASSLFPWGNTEAFF.

The rearrangement joins TRBV6-1 to TRBJ1-2; D is uncertain. Germline V gives CDR1 MNHNS, CDR2 SASEGT. The CDR3 sequence is 12 residues long. V gave up 8 bases and J gave up 8 bases, with 15 bases separating them. The CDR3 DNA reads as TGTGCCAGCGGCCCCCCCCCTGAAGGCTACACCTTC. Encoded protein: CASGPPPEGYTF.

This clonotype was counted at least ten times. The chain employs TRBV5-8 and TRBJ2-1, with TRBD2 as a possible D gene (6 bases). V was cut by 5 bases and J by 3 bases, with 15 bases left in between. CDR3 size: 15 residues. The germline gives CDR1 SGHTS, CDR2 YDEGEE. In DNA, the CDR3 is TGTGCCAGCAGGGGAGGCAGGGCAATCTACAATGAGCAGTTCTTC. This sequence encodes CASRGGRAIYNEQFF.

This chain joins TRBV12-3 or TRBV12-4 and TRBJ1-2, with D unclear. This CDR3 has 13 amino acids. The V end lost 2 bases, the J end lost 8 bases, and 12 bases lay between the germline ends. CDR3 in DNA: TGTGCCAGCAGTTTACGAAATGGGAGGGGCTACACCTTC. This codes for CASSLRNGRGYTF.

This clonotype appeared many times. This chain links TRBV19 with TRBJ2-5, with 7 bases identical to TRBD2. The V gene end was trimmed by 10 bases and the J gene end by 3 bases; junction bases not matched to a gene: 8. CDR3 length: 13 residues. Germline V gene lookup returns CDR1 LNHDA and CDR2 SQIVND (reference sequence). CDR3 sequence reads: CATAGLSKETQYF. CDR3 bases: TGTGCCACCGCGGGACTATCAAAAGAGACCCAGTACTTC.

In the case of this clonotype: A much bigger clone sits one base away, suggesting this may be a read error. The chain uses TRBV20-1 and TRBJ2-1, with TRBD2 identical over 15 bases. V dropped 1 base and J dropped 9; count of bases not matched to a gene: 4. This CDR3 is built from 15 residues. Germline V gene lookup returns CDR1 DFQATT and CDR2 SNEGSKA (reference sequence). CDR3 protein: CSARARGLAGGEQFF. The CDR3 DNA reads as TGCAGTGCTAGAGCGAGGGGACTAGCGGGAGGTGAGCAGTTCTTC.

This clonotype was picked up many times. This chain links TRBV4-3 with TRBJ2-5; D ambiguous. CDR3 length: 13 amino acids. V was trimmed by 1 base and J by 2 bases, leaving 5 bases between them. Germline CDR1 LGHNA, CDR2 YSLEER. CDR3 amino acids: CASSQGVQETQYF. As DNA, the CDR3 is TGCGCCAGCAGCCAAGGTGTACAAGAGACCCAGTACTTC.

The sample holds many counts of this clonotype. The rearrangement links TRBV6-5 to TRBJ2-7, with TRBD2 as a possible D gene (5 bases). V was trimmed by 0 bases and J by 10 bases, leaving 19 bases between them. Germline CDR1 MNHEY, CDR2 SVGAGI. There are 15 residues in the CDR3. CDR3 bases: TGTGCCAGCAGTTACTCTTCTCCTCCAGCTGGGAGTCAGTACTTC. Protein sequence: CASSYSSPPAGSQYF.

This clonotype was detected many times. This chain joins TRBV9 and TRBJ2-1, with TRBD2 matching 10 bases. Germline CDR1 SGDLS, CDR2 YYNGEE. J gave up 2 bases and V 3 bases, and 2 bases lay outside the gene matches. This CDR3 is built from 15 residues. Written as DNA, the CDR3 is TGTGCCAGCAGCGCGGGACTAGCGACCTACAATGAGCAGTTCTTC. This translates into CASSAGLATYNEQFF.

The chain has TRBV2 and TRBJ2-2; 8 positions agree with TRBD2. The CDR3 runs 16 residues. V shed 1 base, J shed 0 bases, and the junction held 1 base outside the gene matches. The germline gives CDR1 SNHLY, CDR2 FYNNEI. This chain's CDR3 is CASSEELAANTGELFF. The CDR3 coding sequence is TGTGCCAGCAGTGAAGAACTAGCGGCGAACACCGGGGAGCTGTTTTTT.